This T cell receptor beta chain was profiled in a study of vaccination effects on CD4 cells after COVID-19 (dated by TCRdb to between 2021 and 2023). At the level of the whole study: In the ViraFEST assay, PBMC were stimulated with viral peptide pools, and antigen-specific CD4+ T cell clonotypes were then identified by expansion using TCR sequencing. Across the study, the median time from the second dose to post-vaccine sampling was 72 days (range 14 to 241). Each well held more than 1.5 million PBMC cultured in IMDM containing approximately 5% human AB serum, roughly 9.9 IU/ml IL-2 and gentamicin, along with about 10 ug/ml peptides. The study compared SARS-CoV-2 spike-specific CD4+ TCR repertoires before and after mRNA vaccination in COVID-19 convalescent patients and infection-naive vaccine recipients. A total of 9 to 11 COVID-19 convalescent patients and a handful of SARS-CoV-2-naive healthy vaccine recipients were included in the full study. The Oncomine TCR Beta short-read assay on an Illumina iSeq 100 was used to sequence cultures from other donors in the study.

Concerning this clone: Its binding antigen is unknown. No base quality information exists; no much larger clone differs at one position.

The CDR3, from cysteine to phenylalanine, totals 16 residues. The DNA shown is the 48-base CDR3, in frame from base 1. Clipping removes 3 bases from V and 3 bases from J, with 7 as the unmatched junction base count. CDR1 and CDR2 are drawn from the germline V gene (reference sequence): LNHDA, SQIVND. What the work shows at the level of the full study, not this receptor alone: Only a small number of convalescent patients were included, and no early post-infection timepoints were available, which limited the study. At late post-vaccination timepoints, both infection-induced and vaccine-induced clones showed marked clonal contraction, consistent with waning T cell responses. In healthy vaccine recipients, vaccine-induced clones were almost all SARS-CoV-2 mono-reactive, with only 1 of 255 being cross-reactive with common cold coronaviruses.

To prepare the library, the immunoSEQ multiplex PCR assay was applied. DNA from the CD4+ T cells that had been cultured and isolated underwent TCR beta CDR3 sequencing. In the authors' own workflow: The analysis removed non-productive TCR sequences, trimmed reads to the CDR3 region, and retained only CDR3s that were 7 or more amino acids long. Antigen-specific clonotypes were identified using the MANAFEST web app by comparison of expansion in peptide wells against reference cultures. To be called positive, a clone needed expansion at FDR<0.05 compared with the reference and with all other wells, an odds ratio greater than 5, and a frequency greater than 0.1% in two replicate wells. A clonotype was defined as cross-reactive if the clonotype was significantly expanded both in SARS-CoV-2 spike wells and in at least one common cold coronavirus spike condition. Using the stringdist R package, CDR3 similarity was measured by Levenshtein distance, and unrooted trees were constructed with ape in R 3.6.1. The immuneACCESS repertoire file appears here via TCRdb, limited to in-frame rearrangements. These files lack a portion of the clones; in checked studies, under half of the deficit traces to unresolved V genes, and the cause of the others is not known. V and J calls and clone size are copied from that table; D and trimming were computed from the DNA. The table for this sample lists approximately 74,000 clones; about 73% of them were counted only once. The ten largest clones take up approximately 2.2% of the sample.

After around 10 days of culture, CD4+ T cells were isolated with the EasySep CD4+ T cell isolation kit. Each participant received two doses of an mRNA SARS-CoV-2 vaccine, either BNT162b2 or mRNA-1273. Healthy vaccine recipients had no prior SARS-CoV-2 infection, confirmed by negative nucleocapsid antibodies before and after vaccination. Half of the culture medium was replaced with fresh IL-2-containing medium on days 3 and 7. Each peptide stimulation condition was cultured in triplicate wells unless otherwise noted. PBMC were separated from whole blood using Ficoll-Paque Plus gradient centrifugation and were then either cryopreserved at -140C or used fresh. Genomic DNA was extracted from cultured CD4+ T cells with the QIAamp micro DNA kit.

This specimen was CD4+ T cells from PBMCs cultured without peptide, taken after COVID-19 vaccination. The receptor was derived from a human donor who received a COVID-19 vaccine. This chain joins TRBV19 to TRBJ1-5; TRBD1 lines up with 8 middle nucleotides. This receptor has the CDR3 CASSIGMGQANQPQHF. The nucleotide sequence is TGTGCCAGTAGTATCGGGATGGGACAGGCCAATCAGCCCCAGCATTTT.